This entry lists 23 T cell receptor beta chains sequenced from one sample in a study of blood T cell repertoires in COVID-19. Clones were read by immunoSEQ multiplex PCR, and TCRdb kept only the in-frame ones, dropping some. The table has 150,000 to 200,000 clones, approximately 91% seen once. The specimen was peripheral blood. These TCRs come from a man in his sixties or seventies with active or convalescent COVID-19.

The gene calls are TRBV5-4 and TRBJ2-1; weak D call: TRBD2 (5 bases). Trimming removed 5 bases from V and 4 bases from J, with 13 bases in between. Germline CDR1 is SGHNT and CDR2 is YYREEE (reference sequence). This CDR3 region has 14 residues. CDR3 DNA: TGTGCCAGCAGGAAGGCGGGCGAGTACAATGAGCAGTTCTTC. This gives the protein CASRKAGEYNEQFF.

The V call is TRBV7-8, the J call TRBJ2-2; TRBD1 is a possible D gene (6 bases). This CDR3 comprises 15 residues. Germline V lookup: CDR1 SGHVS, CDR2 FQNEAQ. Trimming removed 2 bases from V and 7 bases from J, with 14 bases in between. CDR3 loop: CASSLFRGQGGELFF. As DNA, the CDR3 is TGTGCCAGCAGCTTATTCAGGGGTCAGGGCGGGGAGCTGTTTTTT.

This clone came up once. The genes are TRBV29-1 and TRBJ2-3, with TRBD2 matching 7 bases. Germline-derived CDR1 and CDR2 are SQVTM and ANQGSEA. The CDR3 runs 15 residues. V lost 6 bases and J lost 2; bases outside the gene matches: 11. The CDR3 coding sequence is TGCAGCGTGCAATGGGGAGCGGGGAACACAGATACGCAGTATTTT. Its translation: CSVQWGAGNTDTQYF.

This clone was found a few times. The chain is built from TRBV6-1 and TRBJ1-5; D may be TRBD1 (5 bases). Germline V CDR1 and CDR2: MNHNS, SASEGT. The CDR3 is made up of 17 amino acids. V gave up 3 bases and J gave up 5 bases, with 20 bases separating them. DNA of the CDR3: TGTGCCAGCAGTGACCGGGCGACTCTCGGGGGTTATCAGCCCCAGCATTTT. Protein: CASSDRATLGGYQPQHF.

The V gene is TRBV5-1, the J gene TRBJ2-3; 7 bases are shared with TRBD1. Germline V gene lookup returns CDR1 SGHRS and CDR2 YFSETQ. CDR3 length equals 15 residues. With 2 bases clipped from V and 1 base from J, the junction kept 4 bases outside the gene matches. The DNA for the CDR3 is TGCGCCAGCAGCTTAAGGGGGCGGGGCACAGATACGCAGTATTTT. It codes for CASSLRGRGTDTQYF.

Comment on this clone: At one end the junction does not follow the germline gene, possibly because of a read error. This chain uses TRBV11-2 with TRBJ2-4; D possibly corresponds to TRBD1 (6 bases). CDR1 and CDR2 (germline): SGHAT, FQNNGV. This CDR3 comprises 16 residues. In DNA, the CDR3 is TGTGCCAGCAGCTTAGCAACAGGGAAGGGCAAAACCATTCAGTACTTC. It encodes CASSLATGKGKTIQYF.

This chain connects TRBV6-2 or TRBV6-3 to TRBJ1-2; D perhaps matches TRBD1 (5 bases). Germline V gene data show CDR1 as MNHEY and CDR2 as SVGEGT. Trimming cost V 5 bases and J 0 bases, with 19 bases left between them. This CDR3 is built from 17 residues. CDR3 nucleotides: TGTGCCAGCAGTATCCATCGACGACGGACAACTAACTATGGCTACACCTTC. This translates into CASSIHRRRTTNYGYTF.

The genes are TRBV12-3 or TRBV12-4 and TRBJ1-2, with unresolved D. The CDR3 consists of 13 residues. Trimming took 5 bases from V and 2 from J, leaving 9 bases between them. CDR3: CASSPGENYGYTF. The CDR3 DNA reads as TGTGCCAGCAGTCCCGGGGAAAACTATGGCTACACCTTC.

CDR3 amino acids: CASSYSIGEKLFF. DNA of the CDR3: TGTGCCAGCAGTTACTCGATCGGTGAAAAACTGTTTTTT. J is TRBJ1-4 and V is TRBV6-5; D is uncertain. This CDR3 is 13 amino acids long. V lost 0 bases, J lost 7 bases, and 6 bases lay in between. Germline CDR1 MNHEY, CDR2 SVGAGI.

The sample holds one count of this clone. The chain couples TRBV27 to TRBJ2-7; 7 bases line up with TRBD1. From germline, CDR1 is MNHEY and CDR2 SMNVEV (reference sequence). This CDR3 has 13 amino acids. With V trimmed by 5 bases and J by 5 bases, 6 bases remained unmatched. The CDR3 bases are TGTGCCAGCAGTCAGAAACAGGGGAACGAGCAGTACTTC. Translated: CASSQKQGNEQYF.

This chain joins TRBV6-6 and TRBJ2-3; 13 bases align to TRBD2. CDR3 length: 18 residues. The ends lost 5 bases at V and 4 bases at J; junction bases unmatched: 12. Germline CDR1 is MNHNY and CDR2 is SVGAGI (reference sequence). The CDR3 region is CASSPGGTSGNFADTQYF. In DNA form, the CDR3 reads TGTGCCAGCAGTCCCGGTGGGACTAGCGGGAATTTCGCAGATACGCAGTATTTT.

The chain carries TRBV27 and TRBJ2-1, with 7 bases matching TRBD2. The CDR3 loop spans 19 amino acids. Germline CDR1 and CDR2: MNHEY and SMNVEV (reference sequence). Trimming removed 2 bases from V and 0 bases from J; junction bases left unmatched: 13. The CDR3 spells CASSLTPGTTGSSYNEQFF. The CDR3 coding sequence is TGTGCCAGCAGTTTAACCCCCGGGACTACTGGGAGCTCCTACAATGAGCAGTTCTTC.

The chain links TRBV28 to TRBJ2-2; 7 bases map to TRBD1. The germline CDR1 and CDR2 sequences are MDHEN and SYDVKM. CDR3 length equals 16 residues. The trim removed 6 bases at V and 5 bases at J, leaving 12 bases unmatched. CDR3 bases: TGTGCCAGCAGCCCAAACAGGGGATCTTGGACCGGGGAGCTGTTTTTT. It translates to CASSPNRGSWTGELFF.

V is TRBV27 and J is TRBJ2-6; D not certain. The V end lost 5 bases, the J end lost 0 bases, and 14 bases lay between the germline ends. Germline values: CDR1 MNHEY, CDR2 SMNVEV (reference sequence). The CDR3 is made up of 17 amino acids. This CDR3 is CASSNWALSSGANVLTF. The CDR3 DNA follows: TGTGCCAGCAGTAATTGGGCACTCAGCTCTGGGGCCAACGTCCTGACTTTC.

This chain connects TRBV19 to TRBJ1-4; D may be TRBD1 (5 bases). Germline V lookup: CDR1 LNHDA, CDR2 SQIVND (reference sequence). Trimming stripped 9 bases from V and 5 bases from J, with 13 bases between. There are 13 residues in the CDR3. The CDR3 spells CASKGLGNEKLFF. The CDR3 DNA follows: TGTGCCAGCAAGGGACTTGGGAATGAAAAACTGTTTTTT.

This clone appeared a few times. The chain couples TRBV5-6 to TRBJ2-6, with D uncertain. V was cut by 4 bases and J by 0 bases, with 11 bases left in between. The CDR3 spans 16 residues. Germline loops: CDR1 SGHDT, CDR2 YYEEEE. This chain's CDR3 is CASSSLFLSGANVLTF. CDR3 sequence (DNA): TGTGCCAGCAGCAGCCTGTTTCTCTCTGGGGCCAACGTCCTGACTTTC.

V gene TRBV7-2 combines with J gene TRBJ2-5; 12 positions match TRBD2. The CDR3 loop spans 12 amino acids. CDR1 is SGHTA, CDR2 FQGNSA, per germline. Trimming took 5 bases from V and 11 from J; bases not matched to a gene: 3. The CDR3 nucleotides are TGTGCCAGCAGCCTGGGGACTAGCGGGCAGTACTTC. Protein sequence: CASSLGTSGQYF.

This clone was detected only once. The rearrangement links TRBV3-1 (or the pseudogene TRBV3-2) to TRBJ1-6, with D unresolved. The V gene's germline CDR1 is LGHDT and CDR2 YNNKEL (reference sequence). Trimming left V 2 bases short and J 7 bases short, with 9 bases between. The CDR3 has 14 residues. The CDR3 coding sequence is TGTGCCAGCAGCCAAAACATCGTCAATTCACCCCTCCACTTT. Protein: CASSQNIVNSPLHF.

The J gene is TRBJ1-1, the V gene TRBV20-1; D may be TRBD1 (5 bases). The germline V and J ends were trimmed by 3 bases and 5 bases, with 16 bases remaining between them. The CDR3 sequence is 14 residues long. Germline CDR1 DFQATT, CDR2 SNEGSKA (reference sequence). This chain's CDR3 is CSASGSGIETEAFF. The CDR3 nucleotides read TGCAGTGCTAGTGGGTCAGGGATAGAGACTGAAGCTTTCTTT.

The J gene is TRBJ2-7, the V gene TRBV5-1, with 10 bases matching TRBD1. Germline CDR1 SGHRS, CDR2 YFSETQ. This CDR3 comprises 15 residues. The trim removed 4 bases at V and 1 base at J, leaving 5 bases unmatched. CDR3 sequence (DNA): TGCGCCAGCAGCCCCGGACAGGGGGGATCCTACGAGCAGTACTTC. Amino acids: CASSPGQGGSYEQYF. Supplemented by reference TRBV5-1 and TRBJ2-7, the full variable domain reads KAGVTQTPRYLIKTRGQQVTLSCSPISGHRSVSWYQQTPGQGLQFLFEYFSETQRNKGNFPGRFSGRQFSNSRSEMNVSTLELGDSALYLCASSPGQGGSYEQYFGPGTRLTVT.

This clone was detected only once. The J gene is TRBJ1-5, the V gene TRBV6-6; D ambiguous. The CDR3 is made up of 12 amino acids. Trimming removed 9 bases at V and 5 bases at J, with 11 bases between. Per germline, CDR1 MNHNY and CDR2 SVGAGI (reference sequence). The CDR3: CASTLGDQPQHF. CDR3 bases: TGTGCCAGTACGCTGGGCGATCAGCCCCAGCATTTT.

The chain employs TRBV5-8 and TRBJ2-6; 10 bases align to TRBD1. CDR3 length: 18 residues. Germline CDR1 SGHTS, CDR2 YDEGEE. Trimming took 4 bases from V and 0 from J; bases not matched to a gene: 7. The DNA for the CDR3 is TGTGCCAGCAGCGCCTATCGGACAGGGGGCTCTGGGGCCAACGTCCTGACTTTC. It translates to CASSAYRTGGSGANVLTF.

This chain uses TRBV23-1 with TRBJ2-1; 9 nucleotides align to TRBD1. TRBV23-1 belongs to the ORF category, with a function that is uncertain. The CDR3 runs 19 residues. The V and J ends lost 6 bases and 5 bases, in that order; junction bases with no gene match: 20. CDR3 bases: TGCGCCAGCAGAAAATCCGATCCCATCCGGGACAGGGTTAACAATGAGCAGTTCTTC. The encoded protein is CASRKSDPIRDRVNNEQFF.